Following are 25 T cell receptor beta chains from one sample sequenced in a study of Ad26.COV2.S vaccination and SARS-CoV-2 variants. The repertoire was sequenced with immunoSEQ multiplex PCR; TCRdb's copy has only in-frame clones and lacks some. The sample carries around 500,000 clones, 80% to 90% recorded once. Specified treatment: roughly 20 received Ad26.COV2.S at low or high dose, single or two shots; five or six received placebo; per-sample allocation not given. The study sampled participants on day 63 after the first vaccine or placebo injection. The sequencing here drew on peripheral blood, taken in a trial of Ad26.COV2.S vaccine versus placebo. The receptors originated from a person aged 18-65 years who received the Ad26.COV2.S COVID-19 vaccine or a placebo.

The chain has TRBV18 and TRBJ2-3, with D perhaps assigned TRBD1 or TRBD2 (5 bases each). Trimming left V 4 bases short and J 2 bases short, with 16 bases between. This CDR3 has 16 residues. Germline CDR1 and CDR2: KGHSH and LQKENI. CDR3 DNA: TGTGCCAGCTCACGAACGGCAGGGAGTACCACAGATACGCAGTATTTT. Protein product: CASSRTAGSTTDTQYF.

In DNA, the CDR3 is TGTGCCAGCAGTTCCGGACAGATCGCAACTAATGAAAAACTGTTTTTT. This sequence encodes CASSSGQIATNEKLFF. The chain combines TRBV6-2 or TRBV6-3 with TRBJ1-4, with a tentative D call TRBD1 (6 bases). Germline CDR1 MNHEY, CDR2 SVGEGT. The germline V and J ends were trimmed by 4 bases and 0 bases, with 12 bases remaining between them. There are 16 residues in the CDR3.

The chain uses TRBV18 and TRBJ1-5; a possible D gene is TRBD1 (5 bases). The V gene lost 2 bases and the J gene lost 6 bases, with 14 bases spanning the gap. The CDR3 is 15 residues long. Germline V gene lookup returns CDR1 KGHSH and CDR2 LQKENI. The CDR3 here is CASSPGGTSSQPQHF. CDR3 coding DNA: TGTGCCAGCTCACCAGGGGGGACGTCCTCTCAGCCCCAGCATTTT.

The chain employs TRBV25-1 and TRBJ2-5; 7 bases are a match to TRBD2. With 3 bases clipped from V and 4 bases from J, the junction kept 5 bases outside the gene matches. Germline V gene data show CDR1 as MGHDK and CDR2 as SYGVNS. This CDR3 comprises 14 residues. CDR3 nucleotide sequence: TGTGCCAGCAGTGACCCCTGGGGGGGAGAGACCCAGTACTTC. It translates to CASSDPWGGETQYF.

This chain connects TRBV7-2 to TRBJ2-5; 7 nucleotides agree with TRBD1. Trimming at V came to 5 bases and at J to 5 bases, leaving 8 bases not matched to a gene. The CDR3 extends over 14 amino acids. Per the germline V gene, CDR1 is SGHTA and CDR2 is FQGNSA. CDR3 nucleotides: TGTGCCAGCAGCAGAGGACAGGTTAAGGAGACCCAGTACTTC. Protein product: CASSRGQVKETQYF.

J is TRBJ1-4 and V is TRBV5-1; D unresolved. CDR3 length equals 14 residues. Trimming left V 1 base short and J 5 bases short, with 9 bases between. CDR1 SGHRS and CDR2 YFSETQ come from the germline V gene. CDR3 region: CASSLIPANEKLFF. In DNA form, the CDR3 reads TGCGCCAGCAGCTTGATCCCTGCGAATGAAAAACTGTTTTTT.

V and J are TRBV5-8 and TRBJ2-1; D may correspond to TRBD1 or TRBD2 (7 bases each). Per the germline V gene, CDR1 is SGHTS and CDR2 is YDEGEE. V was cut by 2 bases and J by 6 bases, with 15 bases left in between. There are 15 residues in the CDR3. CDR3 in amino acids: CASSFDSRGGNEQFF. CDR3 nucleotide sequence: TGTGCCAGCAGCTTCGATTCCAGGGGGGGCAATGAGCAGTTCTTC.

The chain has TRBV11-1 and TRBJ1-1; no firm D call. Germline values: CDR1 SGHAT, CDR2 FQDESV (reference sequence). There are 15 residues in the CDR3. V was cut by 7 bases and J by 1 base, with 16 bases left in between. This CDR3 reads CASIPRGFPNTEAFF. CDR3 nucleotide sequence: TGTGCCAGCATCCCTCGAGGGTTCCCGAACACTGAAGCTTTCTTT.

The rearrangement links TRBV5-5 to TRBJ2-7; 12 bases map to TRBD2. Germline V lookup: CDR1 SGHKS, CDR2 YYEKEE (reference sequence). After removal of 5 bases from V and 1 base from J, the junction contained 1 base not matched to a gene. The CDR3 runs 14 residues. CDR3 residues: CASRLAGGSYEQYF. DNA for the CDR3: TGTGCCAGCAGACTAGCGGGAGGATCCTACGAGCAGTACTTC.

The V call is TRBV27, the J call TRBJ2-3; 13 nucleotides align to TRBD2. The CDR3 has 18 amino acids. Germline V gene lookup returns CDR1 MNHEY and CDR2 SMNVEV (reference sequence). J was trimmed by 4 bases and V by 4 bases; bases with no gene match: 11. CDR3 residues: CASSSSGTSGAGADTQYF. CDR3 sequence (DNA): TGTGCCAGCAGTTCTTCCGGGACTAGCGGGGCCGGGGCAGATACGCAGTATTTT.

The V gene is TRBV2, the J gene TRBJ1-5, with D possibly being TRBD1 (5 bases). V dropped 7 bases and J dropped 0 bases, with 19 bases sitting between them. In germline, CDR1 is SNHLY, CDR2 FYNNEI. CDR3 length equals 17 residues. The DNA for the CDR3 is TGTGCCAGCAACCCGCGACAGATTAACTATAGCAATCAGCCCCAGCATTTT. This codes for CASNPRQINYSNQPQHF.

The chain recombines TRBV28 with TRBJ2-7, with D perhaps TRBD1 or TRBD2 (5 bases each). The ends were cut back, 3 bases at V and 2 bases at J, with 14 bases in the middle. The germline V gene has CDR1 MDHEN and CDR2 SYDVKM. The CDR3 length is 15 residues. CDR3 loop: CASSFFSGPTYEQYF. CDR3 DNA sequence: TGTGCCAGCAGTTTCTTCTCGGGACCAACCTACGAGCAGTACTTC.

The chain employs TRBV18 and TRBJ1-1, with D unresolved. The V end lost 2 bases, the J end lost 8 bases, and 12 bases lay between the germline ends. CDR3 length: 13 amino acids. CDR1 and CDR2 from the germline V gene are KGHSH and LQKENI. This chain's CDR3 is CASSPVGRREAFF. CDR3 sequence (DNA): TGTGCCAGCTCACCAGTGGGCCGCCGGGAAGCTTTCTTT.

The chain has TRBV30 and TRBJ1-5, with TRBD1 matching 7 bases. Germline CDR1 GTSNPN, CDR2 SVGIG (reference sequence). The CDR3 spans 15 residues. With 2 bases clipped from V and 3 bases from J, the junction kept 7 bases outside the gene matches. CDR3 residues: CAWSPPTGLNQPQHF. The CDR3 region has the DNA TGTGCCTGGAGTCCACCGACAGGGCTCAATCAGCCCCAGCATTTT. The full variable domain, completed using reference TRBV30 and TRBJ1-5, is SQTIHQWPATLVQPVGSPLSLECTVEGTSNPNLYWYRQAAGRGLQLLFYSVGIGQISSEVPQNLSASRPQDRQFILSSKKLLLSDSGFYLCAWSPPTGLNQPQHFGDGTRLSIL.

This clone was counted a single time. The chain combines TRBV5-1 with TRBJ2-3; the match to TRBD1 covers 9 bases. CDR3 size: 14 residues. V was clipped by 0 bases and J by 5 bases; unmatched bases: 1. Germline V lookup: CDR1 SGHRS, CDR2 YFSETQ. CDR3 residues: CASSLGQGVDTQYF. The DNA for the CDR3 is TGCGCCAGCAGCTTGGGACAGGGGGTAGATACGCAGTATTTT. Looking up the rest from reference TRBV5-1 and TRBJ2-3 gives the full variable domain: KAGVTQTPRYLIKTRGQQVTLSCSPISGHRSVSWYQQTPGQGLQFLFEYFSETQRNKGNFPGRFSGRQFSNSRSEMNVSTLELGDSALYLCASSLGQGVDTQYFGPGTRLTVL.

This clone was detected only once. As DNA, the CDR3 is TGTGCCAGCAGCTTGGAGTTGGCGCATTCAAGCAATCAGCCCCAGCATTTT. Encoded protein: CASSLELAHSSNQPQHF. The rearrangement links TRBV7-6 to TRBJ1-5; D unresolved. The CDR3 consists of 17 residues. Germline assignment: CDR1 SGHVS and CDR2 FNYEAQ. Between the trimmed V and J ends, which lost 3 bases and 1 base, there was a span of 16 bases.

V gene TRBV9 combines with J gene TRBJ1-6; a weak D match, TRBD1 (5 bases). CDR3 size: 12 residues. Trimming cost V 2 bases and J 14 bases, with 11 bases left between them. Germline CDR1 SGDLS, CDR2 YYNGEE. The DNA for the CDR3 is TGTGCCAGCAGCGTTCTGGAGGGGTCCCTCCACTTT. It is translated as CASSVLEGSLHF.

This clone was seen just once. The chain is built from TRBV6-5 and TRBJ2-1; D might be TRBD1 (6 bases). The germline V gene encodes CDR1 MNHEY and CDR2 SVGAGI. V was pared by 0 bases and J by 12 bases, with 12 bases between. This CDR3 has 13 amino acids. DNA for the CDR3: TGTGCCAGCAGTTACTCGGGGGCCGGGATGCAGTTCTTC. It codes for CASSYSGAGMQFF.

This sequence joins TRBV19 and TRBJ2-7; a weak D match, TRBD2 (6 bases). Per germline, CDR1 LNHDA and CDR2 SQIVND (reference sequence). Trimming took 3 bases from V and 0 from J, leaving 15 bases between them. The CDR3 is 16 residues long. The CDR3: CASSMGTPPSSYEQYF. The CDR3 nucleotides read TGTGCCAGTAGTATGGGGACTCCTCCGAGCTCCTACGAGCAGTACTTC. The whole variable domain, remainder taken from reference TRBV19 and TRBJ2-7, is DGGITQSPKYLFRKEGQNVTLSCEQNLNHDAMYWYRQDPGQGLRLIYYSQIVNDFQKGDIAEGYSVSREKKESFPLTVTSAQKNPTAFYLCASSMGTPPSSYEQYFGPGTRLTVT.

The V and J genes are TRBV30 and TRBJ1-2, with 8 bases identical to TRBD1. Germline CDR1 reads GTSNPN; CDR2 reads SVGIG (reference sequence). The CDR3 runs to 12 residues. With V trimmed by 4 bases and J by 7 bases, 5 bases remained unmatched. The CDR3 loop reads CAWTGTGSGYTF. CDR3 sequence (DNA): TGTGCCTGGACCGGGACAGGCAGTGGCTACACCTTC.

The chain combines TRBV5-6 with TRBJ2-5; D unclear. Trimming stripped 0 bases from V and 0 bases from J, with 6 bases between. CDR1 and CDR2 from the germline V gene are SGHDT and YYEEEE. The CDR3 is 14 residues long. CDR3 nucleotide sequence: TGTGCCAGCAGCTTGGGTCGTAACCAAGAGACCCAGTACTTC. Its translation: CASSLGRNQETQYF.

The V and J genes are TRBV6-5 and TRBJ2-1; 9 positions agree with TRBD1. The CDR3 covers 14 residues. Germline V gene data show CDR1 as MNHEY and CDR2 as SVGAGI. V trimming: 8 bases; J trimming: 9 bases; junction bases outside the gene matches: 11. This CDR3 is CASGTGTGKTEQFF. In DNA form, the CDR3 reads TGTGCCAGCGGAACCGGGACAGGGAAGACTGAGCAGTTCTTC.

The genes are TRBV15 and TRBJ2-3; perhaps TRBD1 as D (6 bases). Germline CDR1 is LNHNV and CDR2 is YYDKDF (reference sequence). The CDR3 spans 16 residues. Deletions cut 0 bases from V and 2 bases from J, with 12 bases between. The CDR3 here is CATSRETGENTDTQYF. In DNA, the CDR3 is TGTGCCACCAGCAGAGAGACAGGAGAGAACACAGATACGCAGTATTTT.

V and J are TRBV7-6 and TRBJ2-7; tentatively, D is TRBD2 (6 bases). This CDR3 has 15 amino acids. V lost 1 base and J lost 2, with 12 bases in between. Germline CDR1 reads SGHVS; CDR2 reads FNYEAQ. Here the CDR3 DNA reads TGTGCCAGCAGCTTAGTCGGGGAGGCGGCCTACGAGCAGTACTTC. Protein product: CASSLVGEAAYEQYF.

The chain uses TRBV7-9 and TRBJ2-7, with D possibly called TRBD1 or TRBD2 (5 bases each). The V end was cut by 1 base, the J end by 2 bases, with 9 bases between. Germline loops: CDR1 SEHNR, CDR2 FQNEAQ (reference sequence). The length of the CDR3 is 14 residues. CDR3: CASSLGRETYEQYF. The DNA for the CDR3 is TGTGCCAGCAGCTTAGGCAGGGAGACCTACGAGCAGTACTTC. The full variable domain, with the rest looked up from reference TRBV7-9 and TRBJ2-7, is DTGVSQNPRHKITKRGQNVTFRCDPISEHNRLYWYRQTLGQGPEFLTYFQNEAQLEKSRLLSDRFSAERPKGSFSTLEIQRTEQGDSAMYLCASSLGRETYEQYFGPGTRLTVT.